This T cell receptor beta chain was profiled in a study of cytotoxic CD8 clonotypes in ibrutinib-treated CLL. TCRdb's table, derived via immunoSEQ multiplex PCR, lists solely in-frame clones and lacks some. Altogether 20,000 to 25,000 clones are present, approximately 81% being singletons, with the ten largest covering roughly 7.9%. Germline V lookup: CDR1 LGHNA, CDR2 YNFKEQ. The CDR3 consists of 18 residues. V was trimmed by 3 bases and J by 0 bases, leaving 18 bases between them. The sequence derives from a human donor with chronic lymphocytic leukemia. The chain links TRBV4-2 to TRBJ1-3, with D maybe TRBD1 (5 bases). Sequenced material: PBMCs, taken before ibrutinib treatment. The CDR3 coding sequence is TGTGCCAGCAGCCACAGGAGGGGCTCCCGATACTCTGGAAACACCATATATTTT. It is translated as CASSHRRGSRYSGNTIYF.